This record looks at one T cell receptor beta chain sequence and its context. What it binds is not known. Each diagnosis was grounded in clinical symptoms, serum thyroxine and TRAb, thyroid ultrasound, and orbital computed tomography. RNA transcripts were the template for amplifying TCR beta CDR3 regions. The HTBI set primed first-round TCR CDR3 RT-PCR. TCRdb itself ran the multiplex PCR reads through MiXCR, one entry per CDR3 protein. The table includes 450,000 to 600,000 distinct CDR3 sequences, 14% detected once. Germline V gene sequence: CDR1 SGDLS, CDR2 YYNGEE. The CDR3 sequence is 15 residues long. V was shortened by 3 bases and J by 2 bases, with 11 bases between the two germline ends. This entry belongs to a study of T cells in Graves' hyperthyroidism and ophthalmopathy. Study-level findings and limits: In the analysis, a 13 V-J model separated ophthalmopathy from stable hyperthyroidism. In the blood, most expanded thyroid clonotypes above 0.001 appeared as well.

The sequencing sample was made of blood. J is TRBJ1-4 and V is TRBV9; D unclear. The clonotype was recovered from a woman between 35 and 50 years old with Graves' hyperthyroidism. The DNA of the CDR3 is TGTGCCAGCAGCGAGGGCACTTTGACTAATGAAAAACTGTTTTTT. This gives the protein CASSEGTLTNEKLFF.